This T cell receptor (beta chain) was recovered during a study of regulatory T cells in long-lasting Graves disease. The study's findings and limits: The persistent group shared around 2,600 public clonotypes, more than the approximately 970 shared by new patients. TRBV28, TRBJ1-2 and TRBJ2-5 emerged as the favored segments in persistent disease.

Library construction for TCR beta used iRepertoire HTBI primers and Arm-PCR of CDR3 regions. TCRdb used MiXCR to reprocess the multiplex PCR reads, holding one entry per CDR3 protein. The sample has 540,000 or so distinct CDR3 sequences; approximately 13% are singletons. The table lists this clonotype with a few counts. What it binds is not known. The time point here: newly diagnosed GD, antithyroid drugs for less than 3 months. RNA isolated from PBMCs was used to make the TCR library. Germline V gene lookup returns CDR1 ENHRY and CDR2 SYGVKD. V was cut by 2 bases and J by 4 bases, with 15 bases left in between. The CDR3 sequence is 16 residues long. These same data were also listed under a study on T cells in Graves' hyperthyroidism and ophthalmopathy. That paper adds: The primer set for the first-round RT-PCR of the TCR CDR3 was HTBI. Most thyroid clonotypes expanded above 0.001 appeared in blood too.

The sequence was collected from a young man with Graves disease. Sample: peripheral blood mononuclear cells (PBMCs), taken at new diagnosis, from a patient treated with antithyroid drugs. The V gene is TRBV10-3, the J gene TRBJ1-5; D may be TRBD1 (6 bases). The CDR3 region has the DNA TGTGCCATCAGTGAGACAGGGTTTAGGGGAAATCAGCCCCAGCATTTT. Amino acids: CAISETGFRGNQPQHF.